This TCR beta chain was retrieved from a study of response to subunit inactivated influenza vaccine. The ends were cut back, 11 bases at V and 0 bases at J, with 14 bases in the middle. The length of the CDR3 is 13 residues. Germline loops: CDR1 MGHDK, CDR2 SYGVNS. Concerning this clonotype itself: The antigen is unknown.

TCRdb re-derived calls from the RT-PCR reads in MiXCR, one entry per CDR3 protein. The data contain hundreds of thousands of distinct CDR3 sequences, under 9% of them singletons. Whole-study results and caveats: It was suggested by the authors that few new T cells are recruited by each seasonal influenza vaccination.

Sequenced here: PBMCs from blood, sampled roughly 24 months after vaccination. The J gene is TRBJ2-7, the V gene TRBV25-1; possibly TRBD1 for D (5 bases). The origin of this receptor is a man aged 50-75 years who received an inactivated influenza vaccine. In DNA, the CDR3 is TGTGCCTCCCTCGGACACACCTCCTACGAGCAGTACTTC. This codes for CASLGHTSYEQYF.